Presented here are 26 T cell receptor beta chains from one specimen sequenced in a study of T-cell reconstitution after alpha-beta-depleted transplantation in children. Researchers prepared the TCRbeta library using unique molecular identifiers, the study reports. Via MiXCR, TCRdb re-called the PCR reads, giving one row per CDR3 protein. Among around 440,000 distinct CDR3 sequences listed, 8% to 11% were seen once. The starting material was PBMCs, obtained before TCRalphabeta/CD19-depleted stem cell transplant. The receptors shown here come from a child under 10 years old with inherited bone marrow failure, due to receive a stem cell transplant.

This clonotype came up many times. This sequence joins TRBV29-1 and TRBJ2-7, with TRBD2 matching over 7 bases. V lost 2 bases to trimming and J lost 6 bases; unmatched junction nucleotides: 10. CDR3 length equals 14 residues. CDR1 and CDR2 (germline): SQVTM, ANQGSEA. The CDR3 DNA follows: TGCAGCGTTGAAACGGGAGGAGTCCGAGGCGAGCAGTACTTC. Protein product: CSVETGGVRGEQYF.

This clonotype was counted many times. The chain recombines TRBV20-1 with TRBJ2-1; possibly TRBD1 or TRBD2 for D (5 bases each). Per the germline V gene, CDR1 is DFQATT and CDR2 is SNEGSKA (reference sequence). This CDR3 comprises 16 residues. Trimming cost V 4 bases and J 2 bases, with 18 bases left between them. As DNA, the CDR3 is TGCAGTGCTAACGCCCCCGGGACCCGGCCCTACAATGAGCAGTTCTTC. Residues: CSANAPGTRPYNEQFF.

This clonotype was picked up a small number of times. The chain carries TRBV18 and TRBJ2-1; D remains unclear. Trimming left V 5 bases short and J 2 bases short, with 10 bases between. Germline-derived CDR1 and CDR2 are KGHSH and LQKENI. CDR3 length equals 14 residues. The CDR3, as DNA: TGTGCCAGCTCAATCGACGCCGCCTACAATGAGCAGTTCTTC. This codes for CASSIDAAYNEQFF. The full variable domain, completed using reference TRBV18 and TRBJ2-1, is NAGVMQNPRHLVRRRGQEARLRCSPMKGHSHVYWYRQLPEEGLKFMVYLQKENIIDESGMPKERFSAEFPKEGPSILRIQQVVRGDSAAYFCASSIDAAYNEQFFGPGTRLTVL.

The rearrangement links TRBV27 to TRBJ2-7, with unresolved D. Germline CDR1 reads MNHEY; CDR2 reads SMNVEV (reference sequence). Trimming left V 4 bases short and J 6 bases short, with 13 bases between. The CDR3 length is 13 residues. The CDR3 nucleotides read TGTGCCAGCAGTTCCATTATGGTGGCCGAGCAGTACTTC. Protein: CASSSIMVAEQYF.

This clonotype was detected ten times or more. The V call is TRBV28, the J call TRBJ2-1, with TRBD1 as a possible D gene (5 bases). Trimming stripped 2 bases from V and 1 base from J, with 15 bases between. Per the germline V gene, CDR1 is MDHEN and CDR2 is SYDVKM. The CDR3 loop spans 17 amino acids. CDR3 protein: CASSLVIGAESYNEQFF. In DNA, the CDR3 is TGTGCCAGCAGTTTAGTCATTGGGGCGGAGTCCTACAATGAGCAGTTCTTC.

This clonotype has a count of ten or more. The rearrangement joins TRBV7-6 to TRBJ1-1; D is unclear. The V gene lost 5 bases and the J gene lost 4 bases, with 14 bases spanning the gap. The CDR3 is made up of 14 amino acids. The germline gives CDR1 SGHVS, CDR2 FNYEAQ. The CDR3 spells CASSQGPGATEAFF. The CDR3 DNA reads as TGTGCCAGCAGCCAAGGGCCGGGAGCCACTGAAGCTTTCTTT.

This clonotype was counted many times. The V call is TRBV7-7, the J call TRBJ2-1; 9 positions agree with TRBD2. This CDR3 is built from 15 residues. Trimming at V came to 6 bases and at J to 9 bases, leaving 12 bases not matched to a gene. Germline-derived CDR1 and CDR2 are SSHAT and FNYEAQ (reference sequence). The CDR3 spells CASSSEAGTSSEQFF. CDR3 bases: TGTGCCAGCAGTTCCGAAGCCGGGACTAGCAGTGAGCAGTTCTTC.

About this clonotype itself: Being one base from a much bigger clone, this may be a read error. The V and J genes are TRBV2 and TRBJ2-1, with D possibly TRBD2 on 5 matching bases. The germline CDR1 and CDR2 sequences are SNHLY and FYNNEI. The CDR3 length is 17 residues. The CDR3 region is CASGSPRRGGSYNEQLF. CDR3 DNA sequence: TGTGCCAGCGGAAGCCCTAGACGGGGTGGCTCCTACAATGAGCAGTTGTTC.

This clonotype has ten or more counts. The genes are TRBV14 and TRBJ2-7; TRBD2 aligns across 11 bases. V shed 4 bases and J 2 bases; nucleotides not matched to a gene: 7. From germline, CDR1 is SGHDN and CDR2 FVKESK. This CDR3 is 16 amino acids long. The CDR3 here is CASSLRWGLAAYEQYF. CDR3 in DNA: TGTGCCAGCAGCCTAAGATGGGGACTAGCGGCCTACGAGCAGTACTTC. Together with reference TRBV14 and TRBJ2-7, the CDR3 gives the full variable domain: EAGVTQFPSHSVIEKGQTVTLRCDPISGHDNLYWYRRVMGKEIKFLLHFVKESKQDESGMPNNRFLAERTGGTYSTLKVQPAELEDSGVYFCASSLRWGLAAYEQYFGPGTRLTVT.

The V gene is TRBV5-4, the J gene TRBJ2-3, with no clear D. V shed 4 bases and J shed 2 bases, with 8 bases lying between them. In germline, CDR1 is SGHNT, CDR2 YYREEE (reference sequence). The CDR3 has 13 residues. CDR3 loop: CASSPMDTDTQYF. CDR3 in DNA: TGTGCCAGCAGCCCCATGGACACAGATACGCAGTATTTT.

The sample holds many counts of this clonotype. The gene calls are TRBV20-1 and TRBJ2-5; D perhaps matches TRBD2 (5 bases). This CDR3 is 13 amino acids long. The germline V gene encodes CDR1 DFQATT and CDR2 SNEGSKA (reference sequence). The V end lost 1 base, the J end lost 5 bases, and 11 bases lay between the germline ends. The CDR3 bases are TGCAGTGCTAGAGTTGCGGGCGGGGAGACCCAGTACTTC. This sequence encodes CSARVAGGETQYF.

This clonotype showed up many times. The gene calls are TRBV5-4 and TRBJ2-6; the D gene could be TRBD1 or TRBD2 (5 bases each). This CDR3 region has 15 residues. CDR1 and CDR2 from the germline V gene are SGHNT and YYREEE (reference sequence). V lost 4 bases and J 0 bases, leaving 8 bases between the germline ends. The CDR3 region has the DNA TGTGCCAGCAGCAGGGACCTCTCTGGGGCCAACGTCCTGACTTTC. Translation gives CASSRDLSGANVLTF.

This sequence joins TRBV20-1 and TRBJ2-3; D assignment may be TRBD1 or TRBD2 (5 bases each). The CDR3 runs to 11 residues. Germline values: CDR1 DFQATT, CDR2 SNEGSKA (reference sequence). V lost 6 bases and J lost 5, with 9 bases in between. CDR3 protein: CSAPRGDTQYF. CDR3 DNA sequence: TGCAGTGCCCCGAGGGGAGATACGCAGTATTTT.

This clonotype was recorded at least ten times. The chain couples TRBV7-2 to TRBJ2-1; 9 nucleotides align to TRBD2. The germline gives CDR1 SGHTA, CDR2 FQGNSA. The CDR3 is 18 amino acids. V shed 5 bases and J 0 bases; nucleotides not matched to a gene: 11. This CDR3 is CASSLGLAGRSSYNEQFF. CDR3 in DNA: TGTGCCAGCAGCCTAGGGCTAGCGGGGCGAAGCTCCTACAATGAGCAGTTCTTC.

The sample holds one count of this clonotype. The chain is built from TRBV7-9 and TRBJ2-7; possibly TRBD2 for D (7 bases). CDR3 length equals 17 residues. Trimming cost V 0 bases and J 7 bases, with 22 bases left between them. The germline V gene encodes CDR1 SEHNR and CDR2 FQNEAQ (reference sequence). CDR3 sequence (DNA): TGTGCCAGCAGCTTAGCCGGGGGCGGTGGATCGGGAGGAGAGCAGTACTTC. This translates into CASSLAGGGGSGGEQYF.

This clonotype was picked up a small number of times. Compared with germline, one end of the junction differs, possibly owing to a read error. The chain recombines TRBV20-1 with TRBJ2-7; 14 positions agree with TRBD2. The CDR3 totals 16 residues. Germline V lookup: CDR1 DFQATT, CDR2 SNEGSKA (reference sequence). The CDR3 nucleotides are TGCTGTGCTACAGGGACTAGCGGGAGTATCTCCTACGAGCAGTACTTC. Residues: CCATGTSGSISYEQYF.

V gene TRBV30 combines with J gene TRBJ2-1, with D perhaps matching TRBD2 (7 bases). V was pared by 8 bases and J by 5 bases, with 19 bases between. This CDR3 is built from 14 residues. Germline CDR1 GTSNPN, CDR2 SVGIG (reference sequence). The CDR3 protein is CALKGGRLHNEQFF. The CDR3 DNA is TGTGCCCTAAAGGGGGGGCGCCTCCACAATGAGCAGTTCTTC. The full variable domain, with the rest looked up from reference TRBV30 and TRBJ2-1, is SQTIHQWPATLVQPVGSPLSLECTVEGTSNPNLYWYRQAAGRGLQLLFYSVGIGQISSEVPQNLSASRPQDRQFILSSKKLLLSDSGFYLCALKGGRLHNEQFFGPGTRLTVL.

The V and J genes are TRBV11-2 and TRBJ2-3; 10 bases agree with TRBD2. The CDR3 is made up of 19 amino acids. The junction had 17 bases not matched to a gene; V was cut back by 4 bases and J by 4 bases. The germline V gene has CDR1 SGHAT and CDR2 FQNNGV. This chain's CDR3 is CASSSRSASGRRVADTQYF. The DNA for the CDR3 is TGTGCCAGCAGCTCCAGATCCGCTAGCGGGAGAAGGGTGGCAGATACGCAGTATTTT.

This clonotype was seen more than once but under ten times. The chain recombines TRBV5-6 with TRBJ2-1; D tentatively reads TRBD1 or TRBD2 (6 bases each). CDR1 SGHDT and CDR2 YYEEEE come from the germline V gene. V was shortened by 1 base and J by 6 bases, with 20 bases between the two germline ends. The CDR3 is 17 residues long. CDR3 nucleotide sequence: TGTGCCAGCAGCTTGCTGGGGGGCAGGTGGAGTAGCAATGAGCAGTTCTTC. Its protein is CASSLLGGRWSSNEQFF.

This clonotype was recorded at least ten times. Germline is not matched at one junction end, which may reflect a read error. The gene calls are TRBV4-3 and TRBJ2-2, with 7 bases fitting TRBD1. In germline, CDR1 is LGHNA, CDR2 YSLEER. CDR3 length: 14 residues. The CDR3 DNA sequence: TGTGCCAGCAGCCGACAGGGAAATACCGGGGAGCTGTTTTTT. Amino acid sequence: CASSRQGNTGELFF.

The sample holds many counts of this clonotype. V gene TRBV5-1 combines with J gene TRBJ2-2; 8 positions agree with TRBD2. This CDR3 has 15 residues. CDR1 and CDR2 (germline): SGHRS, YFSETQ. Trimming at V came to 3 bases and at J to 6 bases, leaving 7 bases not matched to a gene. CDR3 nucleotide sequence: TGCGCCAGCAGCTCTTTCAGGACTAGCCCCGGGGAGCTGTTTTTT. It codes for CASSSFRTSPGELFF.

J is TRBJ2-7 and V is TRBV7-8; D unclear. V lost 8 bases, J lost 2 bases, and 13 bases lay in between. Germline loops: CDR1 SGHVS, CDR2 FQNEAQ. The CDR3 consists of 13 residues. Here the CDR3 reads CASESDGPYEQYF. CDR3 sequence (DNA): TGTGCCAGCGAATCCGACGGCCCCTACGAGCAGTACTTC.

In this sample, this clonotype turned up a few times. Written as DNA, the CDR3 is TGCGCCAGCAGCTCGATATCAGGGGTATCGAACACTGAAGCTTTCTTT. This sequence encodes CASSSISGVSNTEAFF. This rearrangement joins TRBV5-1 to TRBJ1-1, with D possibly matching TRBD1 (6 bases). The CDR3 is 16 amino acids. Germline CDR1 SGHRS, CDR2 YFSETQ. V was trimmed by 3 bases and J by 1 base, leaving 16 bases between them.

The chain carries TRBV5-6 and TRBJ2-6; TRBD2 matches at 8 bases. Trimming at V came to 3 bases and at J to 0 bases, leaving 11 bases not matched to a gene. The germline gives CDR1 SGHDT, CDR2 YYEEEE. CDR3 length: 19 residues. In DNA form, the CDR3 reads TGTGCCAGCAGCTCCAAATTGTATCGGGGGGGCTCTGGGGCCAACGTCCTGACTTTC. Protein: CASSSKLYRGGSGANVLTF.

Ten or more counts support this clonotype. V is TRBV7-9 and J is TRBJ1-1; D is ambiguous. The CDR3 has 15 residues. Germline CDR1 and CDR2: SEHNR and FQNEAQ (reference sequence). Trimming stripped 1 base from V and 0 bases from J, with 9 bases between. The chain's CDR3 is CASSLDPAMNTEAFF. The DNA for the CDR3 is TGTGCCAGCAGCTTAGATCCGGCTATGAACACTGAAGCTTTCTTT.

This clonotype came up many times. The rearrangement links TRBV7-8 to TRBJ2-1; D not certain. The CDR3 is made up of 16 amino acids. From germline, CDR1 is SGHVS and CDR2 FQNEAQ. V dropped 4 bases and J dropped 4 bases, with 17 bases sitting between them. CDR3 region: CASSSAMHEPYNEQFF. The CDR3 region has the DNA TGTGCCAGCAGCTCAGCCATGCACGAACCATACAATGAGCAGTTCTTC.